Following are 25 T cell receptor beta chains from one sample sequenced in a study of T cell responses to AZD1222 COVID-19 vaccine (dated by TCRdb to about 2021). The time point label on this specimen signifies: about 28 days (+/-7) after the second vaccine dose. Library method: the immunoSEQ multiplex PCR assay. TCRdb took this table from immuneACCESS and kept in-frame rearrangements with V and J called. Such tables lack part of the clones; where checked against another copy, unresolved V genes explain under half of the gap, and the rest is unexplained. This sample is represented by 150,000 or so clones; around 90% of them were singletons. Clones ranked in the top ten supply roughly 0.98% of the sample. The source was peripheral blood, collected 28 days after the second AZD1222 dose. The receptors were gathered from an adult who received the AZD1222 COVID-19 vaccine.

The chain employs TRBV29-1 and TRBJ2-4; no reliable D call. Between the trimmed V and J ends, which lost 4 bases and 0 bases, there was a span of 13 bases. Germline V gene lookup returns CDR1 SQVTM and CDR2 ANQGSEA. CDR3 length: 15 amino acids. CDR3 nucleotides: TGCAGCGTTGGAGGATCGGTTCTAGCCAAAAACATTCAGTACTTC. It yields the protein CSVGGSVLAKNIQYF.

V and J are TRBV3-1 (or the pseudogene TRBV3-2) and TRBJ2-7; D is ambiguous. The CDR3 is 13 amino acids. Germline CDR1 and CDR2: LGHDT and YNNKEL (reference sequence). Trimming pared 4 bases from V and 3 bases from J, leaving 10 bases between. The DNA of the CDR3 is TGTGCCAGCAGCCCCGGACGAGGCTACGAGCAGTACTTC. It translates to CASSPGRGYEQYF.

The rearrangement links TRBV5-1 to TRBJ2-1, with TRBD2 as a possible D gene (6 bases). The V end lost 4 bases, the J end lost 9 bases, and 14 bases lay between the germline ends. Germline CDR1 reads SGHRS; CDR2 reads YFSETQ. The CDR3 runs 13 residues. CDR3 bases: TGCGCCAGCAGCGTCCAGGGAGGAGGTGAGCAGTTCTTC. Translated, it gives CASSVQGGGEQFF.

The V and J genes are TRBV15 and TRBJ1-2; D not resolved. CDR3 length: 15 amino acids. With 4 bases removed from V and 8 bases from J, the gap between germline ends came to 20 bases. Germline-derived CDR1 and CDR2 are LNHNV and YYDKDF (reference sequence). The CDR3 nucleotides read TGTGCCACCAGCACCGGAGGAAGAGGTCGGGGAGGCTACACCTTC. Translation gives CATSTGGRGRGGYTF.

This clone has a single count. This chain uses TRBV12-3 or TRBV12-4 with TRBJ2-7; D not certain. The CDR3 totals 12 residues. V was cut by 5 bases and J by 4 bases, with 9 bases left in between. CDR3 in amino acids: CASSIRRYEQYF. The CDR3 DNA sequence: TGTGCCAGCAGTATCCGAAGGTACGAGCAGTACTTC.

The chain recombines TRBV11-3 with TRBJ2-1; 8 nucleotides align to TRBD2. V shed 1 base, J shed 6 bases, and the junction held 2 bases outside the gene matches. CDR1 and CDR2 from the germline V gene are SGHNT and YENEEA. This CDR3 contains 14 residues. CDR3 DNA sequence: TGTGCCAGCAGCTTAGGCGGACTAGCCAATGAGCAGTTCTTC. Translated: CASSLGGLANEQFF.

The chain links TRBV28 to TRBJ1-5; 8 positions agree with TRBD1. CDR3 length equals 13 residues. Germline assignment: CDR1 MDHEN and CDR2 SYDVKM. V lost 3 bases and J lost 11; bases outside the gene matches: 6. This CDR3 is CASSFEDRVAQHF. CDR3 nucleotide sequence: TGTGCCAGCAGTTTTGAGGACAGGGTAGCCCAGCATTTT.

This chain connects TRBV2 to TRBJ2-5, with TRBD1 matching over 9 bases. The CDR3 runs 14 residues. Germline V gene lookup returns CDR1 SNHLY and CDR2 FYNNEI. The J segment lost 1 base and the V segment lost 7 bases, leaving 4 bases of the junction unmatched. CDR3 sequence: CASNTGGSQETQYF. The DNA for the CDR3 is TGTGCCAGCAACACAGGGGGCAGCCAAGAGACCCAGTACTTC.

The table lists this clone with a few counts. The chain links TRBV4-1 to TRBJ2-2, with D unresolved. The CDR3 is 15 amino acids. From germline, CDR1 is MGHRA and CDR2 YSYEKL. V dropped 2 bases and J dropped 6 bases, with 13 bases sitting between them. CDR3 amino acids: CASSQFILSPGELFF. Written as DNA, the CDR3 is TGCGCCAGCAGCCAATTCATCCTCTCCCCCGGGGAGCTGTTTTTT.

The J gene is TRBJ2-3, the V gene TRBV30, with 10 bases lining up with TRBD2. The V and J ends lost 0 bases and 2 bases, in that order; junction bases with no gene match: 2. Looked up from germline, CDR1 is GTSNPN and CDR2 is SVGIG (reference sequence). This CDR3 has 15 residues. In nucleotides, the CDR3 is TGTGCCTGGAGTGTACTAGCGGGGCCCACAGATACGCAGTATTTT. It codes for CAWSVLAGPTDTQYF.

The rearrangement joins TRBV2 to TRBJ1-1; 7 nucleotides line up with TRBD1. J gave up 5 bases and V 5 bases, and 5 bases lay outside the gene matches. The CDR3 runs to 13 residues. Germline V CDR1 and CDR2: SNHLY, FYNNEI. CDR3 nucleotide sequence: TGTGCCAGCAGTAAAGGGGGCGAAACTGAAGCTTTCTTT. Its translation: CASSKGGETEAFF.

The chain is built from TRBV10-3 and TRBJ1-4; maybe TRBD1 (6 bases). CDR1 and CDR2 from the germline V gene are ENHRY and SYGVKD. With 4 bases removed from V and 0 bases from J, the gap between germline ends came to 15 bases. The length of the CDR3 is 17 residues. The CDR3 region is CAISGLDRVATNEKLFF. CDR3 in DNA: TGTGCCATCAGTGGACTGGACAGAGTTGCAACTAATGAAAAACTGTTTTTT.

The CDR3 DNA reads TGTGCCAGCAGCAGGGCAGGGTTTCGGGCTTTCTTT. Protein: CASSRAGFRAFF. J is TRBJ1-1 and V is TRBV11-1; tentatively, D is TRBD1 (5 bases). Germline lookup yields CDR1 SGHAT and CDR2 FQDESV (reference sequence). With 5 bases removed from V and 11 bases from J, the gap between germline ends came to 15 bases. This CDR3 contains 12 residues.

The chain recombines TRBV28 with TRBJ2-1; D not resolved. Germline CDR1 and CDR2: MDHEN and SYDVKM. CDR3 length: 13 amino acids. The V end was cut by 3 bases, the J end by 5 bases, with 8 bases between. CDR3 loop: CASSFYADNEQFF. The CDR3 coding sequence is TGTGCCAGCAGTTTTTATGCGGACAATGAGCAGTTCTTC.

This clone was detected only once. The rearrangement links TRBV11-3 to TRBJ2-7; 15 nucleotides align to TRBD2. This CDR3 comprises 15 residues. Germline V lookup: CDR1 SGHNT, CDR2 YENEEA. Trimming at V came to 5 bases and at J to 6 bases, leaving 5 bases not matched to a gene. The CDR3 DNA sequence: TGTGCCAGCAGCAAGGGACTAGCGGGAGGAGGCGAGCAGTACTTC. Encoded protein: CASSKGLAGGGEQYF.

The chain is built from TRBV6-1 and TRBJ1-5; D is unresolved. The ends were cut back, 4 bases at V and 3 bases at J, with 16 bases in the middle. The CDR3 spans 16 residues. From germline, CDR1 is MNHNS and CDR2 SASEGT. Here the CDR3 DNA reads TGTGCCAGCAGTGGAGTCGCGGCAGCTTTCAATCAGCCCCAGCATTTT. Amino acid sequence: CASSGVAAAFNQPQHF.

This chain connects TRBV11-2 to TRBJ2-5; 9 bases line up with TRBD2. The trim removed 5 bases at V and 4 bases at J, leaving 8 bases unmatched. Germline V gives CDR1 SGHAT, CDR2 FQNNGV. This CDR3 is built from 15 residues. CDR3 amino acids: CASSPRASGVETQYF. In DNA form, the CDR3 reads TGTGCCAGCAGCCCGCGGGCTAGCGGGGTAGAGACCCAGTACTTC. The full variable domain, rest sourced from reference TRBV11-2 and TRBJ2-5, is EAGVAQSPRYKIIEKRQSVAFWCNPISGHATLYWYQQILGQGPKLLIQFQNNGVVDDSQLPKDRFSAERLKGVDSTLKIQPAKLEDSAVYLCASSPRASGVETQYFGPGTRLLVL.

This chain connects TRBV7-9 to TRBJ2-2, with unresolved D. This CDR3 spans 11 amino acids. The ends were cut back, 2 bases at V and 8 bases at J, with 3 bases in the middle. Germline V lookup: CDR1 SEHNR, CDR2 FQNEAQ (reference sequence). In nucleotides, the CDR3 is TGTGCCAGCAGCTTATCTGGGGAGCTGTTTTTT. Encoded protein: CASSLSGELFF. Supplemented by reference TRBV7-9 and TRBJ2-2, the full variable domain reads DTGVSQNPRHKITKRGQNVTFRCDPISEHNRLYWYRQTLGQGPEFLTYFQNEAQLEKSRLLSDRFSAERPKGSFSTLEIQRTEQGDSAMYLCASSLSGELFFGEGSRLTVL.

The V and J genes are TRBV12-3 or TRBV12-4 and TRBJ1-1; D is unresolved. This CDR3 is built from 10 residues. V was cut by 8 bases and J by 8 bases, with 9 bases left in between. The CDR3 spells CASARIEAFF. The CDR3 bases are TGTGCCAGCGCCAGAATAGAAGCTTTCTTT.

The gene calls are TRBV2 and TRBJ2-5; 10 nucleotides agree with TRBD1. This CDR3 comprises 14 residues. The germline gives CDR1 SNHLY, CDR2 FYNNEI. V shed 8 bases and J 5 bases; nucleotides not matched to a gene: 8. The CDR3 DNA follows: TGTGCCAGCTCACAGACAGGGGGCAGGGAGACCCAGTACTTC. It is translated as CASSQTGGRETQYF.

The J gene is TRBJ1-5, the V gene TRBV7-9; D is undetermined. This CDR3 comprises 14 residues. Trimming took 5 bases from V and 2 from J, leaving 10 bases between them. The germline gives CDR1 SEHNR, CDR2 FQNEAQ (reference sequence). The DNA of the CDR3 is TGTGCCAGCAGCCTCGCTGGGGGCAATCAGCCCCAGCATTTT. Translating it yields CASSLAGGNQPQHF.

This rearrangement joins TRBV5-5 to TRBJ2-7, with D unclear. Trimming stripped 1 base from V and 2 bases from J, with 13 bases between. The CDR3 extends over 15 amino acids. From germline, CDR1 is SGHKS and CDR2 YYEKEE (reference sequence). In nucleotides, the CDR3 is TGTGCCAGCAGCTTGTTTATGTTAGGGACCTACGAGCAGTACTTC. This encodes CASSLFMLGTYEQYF.

This rearrangement joins TRBV5-1 to TRBJ2-4; 8 bases are a match to TRBD1. This CDR3 spans 13 amino acids. V shed 5 bases, J shed 6 bases, and the junction held 4 bases outside the gene matches. Germline CDR1 reads SGHRS; CDR2 reads YFSETQ. CDR3 DNA sequence: TGCGCCAGCAGTTCAGACAGGGGAAACATTCAGTACTTC. As protein: CASSSDRGNIQYF. Supplemented by reference TRBV5-1 and TRBJ2-4, the full variable domain reads KAGVTQTPRYLIKTRGQQVTLSCSPISGHRSVSWYQQTPGQGLQFLFEYFSETQRNKGNFPGRFSGRQFSNSRSEMNVSTLELGDSALYLCASSSDRGNIQYFGAGTRLSVL.

The rearrangement joins TRBV11-1 to TRBJ1-1; unclear D gene. In germline, CDR1 is SGHAT, CDR2 FQDESV (reference sequence). CDR3 length equals 12 residues. V was clipped by 5 bases and J by 6 bases, with 10 bases between them. CDR3 in amino acids: CASSKIRPEAFF. Written as DNA, the CDR3 is TGTGCCAGCAGCAAAATACGGCCTGAAGCTTTCTTT.

In its sample, this clone was seen a few times. The chain uses TRBV7-6 and TRBJ2-2; D is undetermined. CDR1 SGHVS and CDR2 FNYEAQ come from the germline V gene. V gave up 7 bases and J gave up 0 bases, with 15 bases separating them. The CDR3 length is 16 residues. CDR3 in amino acids: CASTRSVGANTGELFF. The CDR3 DNA reads as TGTGCCAGCACCCGATCGGTGGGTGCGAACACCGGGGAGCTGTTTTTT.